These 29 T cell receptor beta chains originate from one sample sequenced in a study of blood T cell repertoires in COVID-19. Clones were read by immunoSEQ multiplex PCR, and TCRdb kept only the in-frame ones, dropping some. The top ten clones hold 2.5% to 3% of a sample with about 340,000 clones, approximately 82% of them seen once. The source material was peripheral blood. These receptors were taken from a man aged 25-40 years with active or convalescent COVID-19.

This chain connects TRBV9 to TRBJ2-2; D not resolved. The CDR3 runs 14 residues. Looked up from germline, CDR1 is SGDLS and CDR2 is YYNGEE. V shed 6 bases and J shed 2 bases, with 11 bases lying between them. The CDR3 DNA follows: TGTGCCAGCACCCCGCCCACAAACACCGGGGAGCTGTTTTTT. It yields the protein CASTPPTNTGELFF.

The chain is built from TRBV28 and TRBJ2-5; TRBD1 matches at 9 bases. Germline V gene data show CDR1 as MDHEN and CDR2 as SYDVKM. J gave up 4 bases and V 2 bases, and 8 bases lay outside the gene matches. The CDR3 runs to 16 residues. The CDR3 loop reads CASSLGNRGRGETQYF. CDR3 sequence (DNA): TGTGCCAGCAGTTTAGGGAACAGGGGGCGGGGAGAGACCCAGTACTTC.

This rearrangement joins TRBV6-5 to TRBJ1-3; 8 positions agree with TRBD1. In germline, CDR1 is MNHEY, CDR2 SVGAGI. The CDR3 is 15 residues long. The V segment lost 4 bases and the J segment 2 bases; nucleotides outside the gene matches: 4. The CDR3 region is CASSLDREAGNTIYF. In nucleotides, the CDR3 is TGTGCCAGCAGTTTGGACAGGGAAGCTGGAAACACCATATATTTT.

This sequence joins TRBV4-3 and TRBJ1-6; TRBD1 aligns across 8 bases. Losses at the gene ends were 2 bases for V and 12 bases for J; bases not matched to a gene: 6. Germline V gene data show CDR1 as LGHNA and CDR2 as YSLEER. The CDR3 is made up of 14 amino acids. CDR3 nucleotide sequence: TGCGCCAGCAGCCAATGGACAGGGAGGATACCCCTCCACTTT. Translated: CASSQWTGRIPLHF.

This clone has a single count. The chain has TRBV28 and TRBJ1-4; TRBD1 is a possible D gene (5 bases). Germline CDR1 and CDR2: MDHEN and SYDVKM. The germline V and J ends were trimmed by 6 bases and 5 bases, with 10 bases remaining between them. CDR3 length equals 13 residues. The CDR3 region has the DNA TGTGCCAGCAGGACGGGGGTAAATGAAAAACTGTTTTTT. Translating it yields CASRTGVNEKLFF.

The chain recombines TRBV6-5 with TRBJ2-6, with a tentative D call TRBD1 (5 bases). V gave up 8 bases and J gave up 0 bases, with 11 bases separating them. The CDR3 spans 15 residues. Looked up from germline, CDR1 is MNHEY and CDR2 is SVGAGI. CDR3 DNA: TGTGCCAGCCGAAACAGGCGCTCTGGGGCCAACGTCCTGACTTTC. Protein: CASRNRRSGANVLTF.

The V gene is TRBV6-6, the J gene TRBJ2-7; 10 bases align to TRBD2. Germline V gene data show CDR1 as MNHNY and CDR2 as SVGAGI (reference sequence). The length of the CDR3 is 15 residues. With 4 bases clipped from V and 6 bases from J, the junction kept 9 bases outside the gene matches. In nucleotides, the CDR3 is TGTGCCAGCAGTTCGCTAGCGGGGGATAGGGGCGAGCAGTACTTC. Encoded protein: CASSSLAGDRGEQYF.

The chain joins TRBV14 to TRBJ2-1, with TRBD1 identical over 9 bases. With V trimmed by 1 base and J by 5 bases, 3 bases remained unmatched. There are 15 residues in the CDR3. Germline V gives CDR1 SGHDN, CDR2 FVKESK. The CDR3, as DNA: TGTGCCAGCAGCCAAGTGGGACAGGGCAACAATGAGCAGTTCTTC. It specifies CASSQVGQGNNEQFF.

The rearrangement uses TRBV11-2 and TRBJ2-2; D remains unclear. V lost 1 base and J 7 bases, leaving 7 bases between the germline ends. Germline V lookup: CDR1 SGHAT, CDR2 FQNNGV. The CDR3 sequence is 13 residues long. CDR3 sequence reads: CASSLGRLGELFF. CDR3 DNA sequence: TGTGCCAGCAGCTTAGGGCGGCTCGGGGAGCTGTTTTTT.

The V gene is TRBV11-3, the J gene TRBJ2-3; no reliable D call. The ends were cut back, 1 base at V and 1 base at J, with 6 bases in the middle. The CDR3 covers 14 residues. Germline lookup yields CDR1 SGHNT and CDR2 YENEEA. CDR3 DNA sequence: TGTGCCAGCAGCTTAGCTCCCGGCACAGATACGCAGTATTTT. This sequence encodes CASSLAPGTDTQYF. Looking up the rest from reference TRBV11-3 and TRBJ2-3 gives the full variable domain: EAGVVQSPRYKIIEKKQPVAFWCNPISGHNTLYWYLQNLGQGPELLIRYENEEAVDDSQLPKDRFSAERLKGVDSTLKIQPAELGDSAVYLCASSLAPGTDTQYFGPGTRLTVL.

The chain is built from TRBV13 and TRBJ1-4; TRBD1 agrees at 10 bases. The V gene end was trimmed by 5 bases and the J gene end by 6 bases; junction bases not matched to a gene: 9. Per germline, CDR1 PRHDT and CDR2 FYEKMQ (reference sequence). The CDR3 is made up of 16 amino acids. The CDR3 coding sequence is TGTGCCAGCAGCCCCGGGACAGGGGAGGAGTATGAAAAACTGTTTTTT. Its translation: CASSPGTGEEYEKLFF.

The rearrangement uses TRBV7-9 and TRBJ1-2; D uncertain. CDR1 SEHNR and CDR2 FQNEAQ come from the germline V gene (reference sequence). With 0 bases removed from V and 4 bases from J, the gap between germline ends came to 12 bases. The length of the CDR3 is 15 residues. CDR3 nucleotides: TGTGCCAGCAGCTTAGCCCTTGGGCAAATCTATGGCTACACCTTC. Translation: CASSLALGQIYGYTF.

The DNA of the CDR3 is TGTGCCAGCAGTCCCGGGACTAGCGGCACAGATACGCAGTATTTT. Encoded protein: CASSPGTSGTDTQYF. V is TRBV6-5 and J is TRBJ2-3; 10 bases align to TRBD2. CDR3 length: 15 amino acids. J gave up 1 base and V 5 bases, and 3 bases lay outside the gene matches. Germline lookup yields CDR1 MNHEY and CDR2 SVGAGI.

The V and J genes are TRBV12-3 or TRBV12-4 and TRBJ2-7, with D possibly TRBD2 on 6 matching bases. The CDR3 is made up of 12 amino acids. V was pared by 3 bases and J by 5 bases, with 8 bases between. The CDR3 reads CASSFGEDEQYF. The CDR3 DNA is TGTGCCAGCAGTTTTGGGGAGGACGAGCAGTACTTC.

This clone was counted ten times or more. The CDR3 is CASSSPMGRGYNEQFF. The CDR3, as DNA: TGTGCCAGCAGCTCCCCCATGGGGCGGGGGTACAATGAGCAGTTCTTC. The chain combines TRBV9 with TRBJ2-1; 7 bases line up with TRBD2. Germline V gene sequence: CDR1 SGDLS, CDR2 YYNGEE. CDR3 length: 16 amino acids. The trim removed 4 bases at V and 4 bases at J, leaving 11 bases unmatched. Looking up the rest from reference TRBV9 and TRBJ2-1 gives the full variable domain: DSGVTQTPKHLITATGQRVTLRCSPRSGDLSVYWYQQSLDQGLQFLIQYYNGEERAKGNILERFSAQQFPDLHSELNLSSLELGDSALYFCASSSPMGRGYNEQFFGPGTRLTVL.

The V gene is TRBV4-3, the J gene TRBJ1-4, with a tentative D call TRBD1 (6 bases). The V and J ends lost 0 bases and 7 bases respectively, with 12 bases between them. Germline CDR1 reads LGHNA; CDR2 reads YSLEER. This CDR3 contains 15 residues. The chain's CDR3 is CASSQETGLGEKLFF. CDR3 nucleotide sequence: TGCGCCAGCAGCCAAGAAACAGGGTTGGGTGAAAAACTGTTTTTT.

The chain is built from TRBV19 and TRBJ1-2; no firm D call. Deletions cut 0 bases from V and 7 bases from J, with 12 bases between. Germline V gene data show CDR1 as LNHDA and CDR2 as SQIVND (reference sequence). The length of the CDR3 is 14 residues. This CDR3 reads CASSIDPRVRGYTF. The CDR3 bases are TGTGCCAGTAGTATAGATCCGAGGGTGCGTGGCTACACCTTC.

The rearrangement links TRBV10-3 to TRBJ1-1; no reliable D call. The V gene lost 11 bases and the J gene lost 3 bases, with 13 bases spanning the gap. CDR3 size: 12 residues. Germline assignment: CDR1 ENHRY and CDR2 SYGVKD. The CDR3 sequence: CAARDTYTEAFF. The CDR3 bases are TGTGCCGCGAGAGACACCTACACTGAAGCTTTCTTT.

This chain connects TRBV2 to TRBJ2-3, with 8 bases lining up with TRBD2. The CDR3 covers 15 residues. Germline V CDR1 and CDR2: SNHLY, FYNNEI. V lost 7 bases and J lost 6; bases outside the gene matches: 12. Here the CDR3 reads CASNQGVAGKDTQYF. DNA for the CDR3: TGTGCCAGCAACCAAGGGGTAGCGGGGAAGGATACGCAGTATTTT.

The V and J genes are TRBV27 and TRBJ2-2; 11 bases map to TRBD2. V was clipped by 3 bases and J by 5 bases; unmatched bases: 8. The CDR3 has 17 residues. The V gene's germline CDR1 is MNHEY and CDR2 SMNVEV (reference sequence). As DNA, the CDR3 is TGTGCCAGCAGTTTCCTGGGGGGACTAGCGGCAACCGGGGAGCTGTTTTTT. Its protein product is CASSFLGGLAATGELFF.

The rearrangement joins TRBV5-1 to TRBJ1-6; TRBD1 is a possible D gene (6 bases). This CDR3 region has 18 residues. The ends were cut back, 4 bases at V and 0 bases at J, with 17 bases in the middle. Germline CDR1 and CDR2: SGHRS and YFSETQ. The CDR3 reads CASSMGGLRSSYNSPLHF. As DNA, the CDR3 is TGCGCCAGCAGCATGGGGGGGCTGAGAAGCTCCTATAATTCACCCCTCCACTTT.

This chain connects TRBV12-3 or TRBV12-4 to TRBJ2-5; D not certain. V lost 3 bases, J lost 2 bases, and 4 bases lay in between. This CDR3 region has 12 residues. The CDR3 loop reads CASSFLQETQYF. The CDR3 DNA sequence: TGTGCCAGCAGTTTTTTACAAGAGACCCAGTACTTC.

The chain links TRBV7-9 to TRBJ1-4; D gene uncertain. CDR3 size: 16 residues. CDR1 is SEHNR and CDR2 is FQNEAQ in the germline V gene (reference sequence). V was cut by 3 bases and J by 4 bases, with 15 bases left in between. In DNA form, the CDR3 reads TGTGCCAGCAGCTTCGCCCAGGCAGCTATTAATGAAAAACTGTTTTTT. Amino acids: CASSFAQAAINEKLFF.

The rearrangement joins TRBV6-5 to TRBJ1-5; D is undetermined. V lost 4 bases and J lost 5, with 12 bases in between. This CDR3 is 14 amino acids long. Germline CDR1 reads MNHEY; CDR2 reads SVGAGI. CDR3 coding DNA: TGTGCCAGCAGTTCCGCCGGGAGACATCAGCCCCAGCATTTT. Its protein product is CASSSAGRHQPQHF.

This clone was seen a single time. This rearrangement joins TRBV12-3 or TRBV12-4 to TRBJ2-3; D might be TRBD2 (5 bases). V lost 9 bases to trimming and J lost 6 bases, with 16 bases between them. This CDR3 contains 13 residues. CDR3 in DNA: TGTGCCAGTCAATTCTTAGCGCAGGATACGCAGTATTTT. Translation gives CASQFLAQDTQYF.

The chain employs TRBV4-2 and TRBJ1-5; 8 bases are a match to TRBD1. The CDR3 has 18 residues. The junction had 13 bases not matched to a gene; V was cut back by 0 bases and J by 6 bases. The germline gives CDR1 LGHNA, CDR2 YNFKEQ. CDR3 sequence: CASSQDLGTGTGGQPQHF. CDR3 nucleotides: TGTGCCAGCAGCCAAGATCTCGGGACTGGTACAGGGGGTCAGCCCCAGCATTTT.

This clone has just one count. The genes are TRBV19 and TRBJ1-6; D may be TRBD1 (5 bases). Germline V CDR1 and CDR2: LNHDA, SQIVND (reference sequence). Between the trimmed V and J ends, which lost 1 base and 11 bases, there was a span of 18 bases. This CDR3 is built from 16 residues. The CDR3 coding sequence is TGTGCCAGTAGTATAGGGCGTGGGGCCCAGGGCACACCCCTCCACTTT. This gives the protein CASSIGRGAQGTPLHF.

The rearrangement joins TRBV5-4 to TRBJ1-2; 7 bases align to TRBD1. J was trimmed by 3 bases and V by 3 bases; bases with no gene match: 2. CDR1 and CDR2 (germline): SGHNT, YYREEE (reference sequence). The CDR3 contains 13 residues. CDR3 amino acids: CASSSGTDYGYTF. The CDR3 nucleotides are TGTGCCAGCAGCTCCGGGACAGACTATGGCTACACCTTC.

The chain links TRBV7-2 to TRBJ2-7; 9 nucleotides match TRBD2. CDR3 length: 15 amino acids. Per germline, CDR1 SGHTA and CDR2 FQGNSA. The junction had 5 bases not matched to a gene; V was cut back by 1 base and J by 4 bases. DNA of the CDR3: TGTGCCAGCAGCTTAGATGGCGGGGGGGCTTACGAGCAGTACTTC. It codes for CASSLDGGGAYEQYF.